The 25 T cell receptor beta chains below all came from one sample that was sequenced in a study of blood T cell repertoires in COVID-19. Data came from immunoSEQ multiplex PCR; TCRdb stores just in-frame clones and leaves some out. Of 200,000 to 250,000 clones in the sample, over 70% were seen once. Material for sequencing was peripheral blood. These TCRs come from a woman between 65 and 79 years old with acute or convalescent COVID-19.

The rearrangement links TRBV30 to TRBJ1-2; D possibly corresponds to TRBD1 (6 bases). V was trimmed by 5 bases and J by 0 bases, leaving 10 bases between them. The CDR3 loop spans 13 amino acids. The germline gives CDR1 GTSNPN, CDR2 SVGIG (reference sequence). The chain's CDR3 is CAWQGQANYGYTF. The CDR3 DNA reads as TGTGCCTGGCAGGGGCAAGCTAACTATGGCTACACCTTC.

J is TRBJ2-1 and V is TRBV11-3; TRBD1 matches at 10 bases. Trimming cost V 4 bases and J 6 bases; bases outside gene matches: 6. This CDR3 comprises 15 residues. The germline CDR1 and CDR2 sequences are SGHNT and YENEEA. The CDR3 is CASSSRDRGRNEQFF. The CDR3 DNA sequence: TGTGCCAGCAGCTCCCGGGACAGGGGACGCAATGAGCAGTTCTTC.

V usage is TRBV6-5 and J usage is TRBJ1-5, with D perhaps matching TRBD1 (6 bases). CDR1 and CDR2 (germline): MNHEY, SVGAGI. This CDR3 comprises 13 residues. The ends were cut back, 5 bases at V and 7 bases at J, with 12 bases in the middle. The CDR3 sequence is CASSRDIQQPQHF. The DNA of the CDR3 is TGTGCCAGCAGTCGGGACATCCAGCAGCCCCAGCATTTT.

The rearrangement uses TRBV7-3 and TRBJ2-1; 12 positions match TRBD2. Germline CDR1 reads SGHTA; CDR2 reads FQGTGA. CDR3 length equals 14 residues. Unmatched junction bases numbered 2, after V lost 4 bases and J lost 7 bases. The CDR3 reads CASSSSGGANEQFF. The CDR3 region has the DNA TGTGCCAGCAGCTCTAGCGGGGGGGCTAATGAGCAGTTCTTC.

The CDR3 sequence is CASSGAVSGNTIYF. The DNA for the CDR3 is TGCGCCAGCAGTGGTGCAGTCTCTGGAAACACCATATATTTT. The genes are TRBV10-2 and TRBJ1-3; no firm D call. V dropped 4 bases and J dropped 0 bases, with 7 bases sitting between them. The CDR3 is 14 amino acids. Per germline, CDR1 WSHSY and CDR2 SAAADI.

This clone was observed once. This chain links TRBV9 with TRBJ2-2, with 7 bases that match TRBD1. J gave up 2 bases and V 2 bases, and 3 bases lay outside the gene matches. The CDR3 has 15 residues. From germline, CDR1 is SGDLS and CDR2 YYNGEE. The CDR3 sequence is CASSVGTANTGELFF. The CDR3, as DNA: TGTGCCAGCAGCGTTGGGACAGCCAACACCGGGGAGCTGTTTTTT.

This clone has more than one count but fewer than ten. The chain is built from TRBV28 and TRBJ1-2, with D possibly matching TRBD1 (5 bases). CDR1 MDHEN and CDR2 SYDVKM come from the germline V gene. There are 13 residues in the CDR3. V lost 2 bases, J lost 8 bases, and 12 bases lay in between. The DNA of the CDR3 is TGTGCCAGCAGTTTAATAGGAGGGGAGGGCTACACCTTC. This translates into CASSLIGGEGYTF.

This clone has only a few counts. The J gene is TRBJ2-3, the V gene TRBV6-2 or TRBV6-3; TRBD2 matches at 7 bases. The germline gives CDR1 MNHEY, CDR2 SVGEGT. The CDR3 extends over 16 amino acids. The trim removed 3 bases at V and 0 bases at J, leaving 6 bases unmatched. Here the CDR3 reads CASSYKAGSSTDTQYF. The CDR3 DNA reads TGTGCCAGCAGTTATAAAGCGGGGAGTAGCACAGATACGCAGTATTTT.

This chain joins TRBV5-1 and TRBJ1-6; 8 nucleotides match TRBD1. Germline V gene data show CDR1 as SGHRS and CDR2 as YFSETQ. This CDR3 is built from 15 residues. V lost 1 base to trimming and J lost 4 bases; unmatched junction nucleotides: 1. The CDR3 nucleotides are TGCGCCAGCAGCTTGTGGACAGGGTATAATTCACCCCTCCACTTT. This encodes CASSLWTGYNSPLHF.

This chain uses TRBV29-1 with TRBJ1-2; TRBD1 matches 8 bases. From germline, CDR1 is SQVTM and CDR2 ANQGSEA. Losses at the gene ends were 7 bases for V and 5 bases for J; bases not matched to a gene: 6. This CDR3 spans 12 amino acids. The CDR3, as DNA: TGCAGCGCCTTACAGGGGGATTATGGCTACACCTTC. Its protein is CSALQGDYGYTF.

In this sample, this clone turned up once. The rearrangement uses TRBV10-2 and TRBJ2-3; TRBD2 agrees at 11 bases. The CDR3 contains 16 residues. V shed 5 bases and J 4 bases; nucleotides not matched to a gene: 8. Per the germline V gene, CDR1 is WSHSY and CDR2 is SAAADI. CDR3 amino acids: CASSPIAGGRADTQYF. The CDR3 DNA reads TGCGCCAGCAGTCCCATAGCGGGGGGGAGGGCAGATACGCAGTATTTT.

This chain uses TRBV15 with TRBJ2-7; D is ambiguous. The germline V and J ends were trimmed by 6 bases and 4 bases, with 10 bases remaining between them. CDR1 and CDR2 from the germline V gene are LNHNV and YYDKDF (reference sequence). The CDR3 spans 12 residues. The CDR3 bases are TGTGCCACCAGGGGCGTAGGATACGAGCAGTACGTC. Translation gives CATRGVGYEQYV.

The rearrangement links TRBV13 to TRBJ1-1, with D tentatively TRBD1 (6 bases). This CDR3 has 15 residues. Trimming removed 6 bases from V and 1 base from J, with 15 bases in between. Germline CDR1 is PRHDT and CDR2 is FYEKMQ (reference sequence). The CDR3 DNA sequence: TGTGCCAGCAGGCCCACTACACAGGGGAACACTGAAGCTTTCTTT. Amino acid sequence: CASRPTTQGNTEAFF.

This clone was observed once. The CDR3 loop reads CASSRQFTDTQYF. DNA for the CDR3: TGTGCCAGCAGCCGACAGTTCACAGATACGCAGTATTTT. The J gene is TRBJ2-3, the V gene TRBV12-3 or TRBV12-4; TRBD1 might be the D (5 bases). CDR3 length: 13 amino acids. V shed 6 bases and J shed 2 bases, with 9 bases lying between them.

This sequence joins TRBV6-4 and TRBJ2-2, with 10 bases lining up with TRBD2. V shed 6 bases and J 0 bases; nucleotides not matched to a gene: 4. CDR3 length: 16 residues. Germline V gene data show CDR1 as MRHNA and CDR2 as SNTAGT. The CDR3 nucleotides are TGTGCCAGCAGCCTCCTAGCGGGGGCGAACACCGGGGAGCTGTTTTTT. Translating gives CASSLLAGANTGELFF.

The genes are TRBV30 and TRBJ1-6; a possible D gene is TRBD1 (5 bases). The CDR3 spans 12 residues. Germline V gene sequence: CDR1 GTSNPN, CDR2 SVGIG (reference sequence). Trimming left V 7 bases short and J 13 bases short, with 17 bases between. The CDR3 DNA follows: TGTGCCTCCCGGGCGGCCGGGGGGCCCCTCCACTTT. Its protein product is CASRAAGGPLHF.

CDR3 sequence (DNA): TGTGCCAGCAGCCAAGAGGGGGGTCACCCAGCTAACTATGGCTACACCTTC. Amino acid sequence: CASSQEGGHPANYGYTF. This chain links TRBV3-1 (or the pseudogene TRBV3-2) with TRBJ1-2; TRBD1 is a possible D gene (5 bases). V was clipped by 0 bases and J by 0 bases, with 14 bases between them. The germline CDR1 and CDR2 sequences are LGHDT and YNNKEL (reference sequence). The CDR3 length is 17 residues.

The J gene is TRBJ1-1, the V gene TRBV19; D ambiguous. There are 14 residues in the CDR3. The V end was cut by 6 bases, the J end by 2 bases, with 13 bases between. The germline V gene encodes CDR1 LNHDA and CDR2 SQIVND (reference sequence). The CDR3 region has the DNA TGTGCCAGTAGCGCCGGTCCCCGAAACACTGAAGCTTTCTTT. It encodes CASSAGPRNTEAFF. Combining the CDR3 with reference TRBV19 and TRBJ1-1 gives the whole variable domain DGGITQSPKYLFRKEGQNVTLSCEQNLNHDAMYWYRQDPGQGLRLIYYSQIVNDFQKGDIAEGYSVSREKKESFPLTVTSAQKNPTAFYLCASSAGPRNTEAFFGQGTRLTVV.

In regard to this clone: One end of the junction is discordant with germline, which a read error may explain. The genes are TRBV30 and TRBJ1-3, with 7 bases that match TRBD1. This CDR3 spans 17 amino acids. Germline V gene lookup returns CDR1 GTSNPN and CDR2 SVGIG (reference sequence). For the CDR3, the DNA is TGTGCCTGGAGTGTAGGAAGGACAGGCGTCTCTGGGAACACCATATATTTT. This gives the protein CAWSVGRTGVSGNTIYF.

The rearrangement joins TRBV2 to TRBJ2-3, with TRBD2 matching 9 bases. Germline CDR1 and CDR2: SNHLY and FYNNEI. The CDR3 runs to 15 residues. The V and J ends lost 3 bases and 2 bases, in that order; junction bases with no gene match: 3. This CDR3 is CASSDAGGFTDTQYF. The CDR3 coding sequence is TGTGCCAGCAGTGATGCGGGGGGGTTCACAGATACGCAGTATTTT.

J is TRBJ2-5 and V is TRBV3-1 (or the pseudogene TRBV3-2); 9 bases are shared with TRBD2. CDR1 is LGHDT, CDR2 YNNKEL, per germline (reference sequence). The CDR3 runs 15 residues. V lost 5 bases and J lost 5; bases outside the gene matches: 9. DNA for the CDR3: TGTGCCAGCAGCAACCCGACTAGCGGCTCGGAGACCCAGTACTTC. This encodes CASSNPTSGSETQYF.

The chain uses TRBV6-1 and TRBJ2-5; tentatively, D is TRBD1 (7 bases). The CDR3 length is 15 residues. Germline CDR1 MNHNS, CDR2 SASEGT. With 1 base removed from V and 3 bases from J, the gap between germline ends came to 12 bases. This CDR3 reads CASSEGTGGKETQYF. In nucleotides, the CDR3 is TGTGCCAGCAGTGAAGGGACAGGAGGGAAAGAGACCCAGTACTTC.

DNA of the CDR3: TGTGCCAGCAGTCACGACTTGGGCACTGAAGCTTTCTTT. Translation: CASSHDLGTEAFF. The V call is TRBV6-5, the J call TRBJ1-1; no clear D gene. The germline V gene has CDR1 MNHEY and CDR2 SVGAGI. The CDR3 loop spans 13 amino acids. V was shortened by 5 bases and J by 4 bases, with 11 bases between the two germline ends.

The chain has TRBV24-1 and TRBJ2-1; 8 bases agree with TRBD2. Trimming at V came to 5 bases and at J to 0 bases, leaving 14 bases not matched to a gene. The CDR3 totals 19 residues. Germline lookup yields CDR1 KGHDR and CDR2 SFDVKD. The CDR3 loop is CATSGSLAGTATSYNEQFF. In DNA form, the CDR3 reads TGTGCCACCAGTGGCAGCCTAGCGGGCACGGCAACCTCCTACAATGAGCAGTTCTTC.

This chain links TRBV5-4 with TRBJ2-1; TRBD1 matches at 7 bases. The CDR3 is 15 amino acids. The junction had 15 bases not matched to a gene; V was cut back by 3 bases and J by 12 bases. Germline CDR1 reads SGHNT; CDR2 reads YYREEE (reference sequence). CDR3 protein: CASSSDRVVVEGQFF. In DNA form, the CDR3 reads TGTGCCAGCAGCTCAGACAGGGTCGTCGTTGAAGGGCAGTTCTTC.